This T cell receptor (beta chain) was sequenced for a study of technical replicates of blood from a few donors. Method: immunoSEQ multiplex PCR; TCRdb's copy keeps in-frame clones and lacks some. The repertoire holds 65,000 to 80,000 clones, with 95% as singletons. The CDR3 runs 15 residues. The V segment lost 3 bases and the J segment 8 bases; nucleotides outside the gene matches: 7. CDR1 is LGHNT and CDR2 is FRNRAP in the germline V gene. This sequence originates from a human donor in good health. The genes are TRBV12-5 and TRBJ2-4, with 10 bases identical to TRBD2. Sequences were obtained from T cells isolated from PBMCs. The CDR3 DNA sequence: TGTGCTAGTGGTTTAGCGGGGGGGCTCTATGACATTCAGTACTTC. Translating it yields CASGLAGGLYDIQYF.